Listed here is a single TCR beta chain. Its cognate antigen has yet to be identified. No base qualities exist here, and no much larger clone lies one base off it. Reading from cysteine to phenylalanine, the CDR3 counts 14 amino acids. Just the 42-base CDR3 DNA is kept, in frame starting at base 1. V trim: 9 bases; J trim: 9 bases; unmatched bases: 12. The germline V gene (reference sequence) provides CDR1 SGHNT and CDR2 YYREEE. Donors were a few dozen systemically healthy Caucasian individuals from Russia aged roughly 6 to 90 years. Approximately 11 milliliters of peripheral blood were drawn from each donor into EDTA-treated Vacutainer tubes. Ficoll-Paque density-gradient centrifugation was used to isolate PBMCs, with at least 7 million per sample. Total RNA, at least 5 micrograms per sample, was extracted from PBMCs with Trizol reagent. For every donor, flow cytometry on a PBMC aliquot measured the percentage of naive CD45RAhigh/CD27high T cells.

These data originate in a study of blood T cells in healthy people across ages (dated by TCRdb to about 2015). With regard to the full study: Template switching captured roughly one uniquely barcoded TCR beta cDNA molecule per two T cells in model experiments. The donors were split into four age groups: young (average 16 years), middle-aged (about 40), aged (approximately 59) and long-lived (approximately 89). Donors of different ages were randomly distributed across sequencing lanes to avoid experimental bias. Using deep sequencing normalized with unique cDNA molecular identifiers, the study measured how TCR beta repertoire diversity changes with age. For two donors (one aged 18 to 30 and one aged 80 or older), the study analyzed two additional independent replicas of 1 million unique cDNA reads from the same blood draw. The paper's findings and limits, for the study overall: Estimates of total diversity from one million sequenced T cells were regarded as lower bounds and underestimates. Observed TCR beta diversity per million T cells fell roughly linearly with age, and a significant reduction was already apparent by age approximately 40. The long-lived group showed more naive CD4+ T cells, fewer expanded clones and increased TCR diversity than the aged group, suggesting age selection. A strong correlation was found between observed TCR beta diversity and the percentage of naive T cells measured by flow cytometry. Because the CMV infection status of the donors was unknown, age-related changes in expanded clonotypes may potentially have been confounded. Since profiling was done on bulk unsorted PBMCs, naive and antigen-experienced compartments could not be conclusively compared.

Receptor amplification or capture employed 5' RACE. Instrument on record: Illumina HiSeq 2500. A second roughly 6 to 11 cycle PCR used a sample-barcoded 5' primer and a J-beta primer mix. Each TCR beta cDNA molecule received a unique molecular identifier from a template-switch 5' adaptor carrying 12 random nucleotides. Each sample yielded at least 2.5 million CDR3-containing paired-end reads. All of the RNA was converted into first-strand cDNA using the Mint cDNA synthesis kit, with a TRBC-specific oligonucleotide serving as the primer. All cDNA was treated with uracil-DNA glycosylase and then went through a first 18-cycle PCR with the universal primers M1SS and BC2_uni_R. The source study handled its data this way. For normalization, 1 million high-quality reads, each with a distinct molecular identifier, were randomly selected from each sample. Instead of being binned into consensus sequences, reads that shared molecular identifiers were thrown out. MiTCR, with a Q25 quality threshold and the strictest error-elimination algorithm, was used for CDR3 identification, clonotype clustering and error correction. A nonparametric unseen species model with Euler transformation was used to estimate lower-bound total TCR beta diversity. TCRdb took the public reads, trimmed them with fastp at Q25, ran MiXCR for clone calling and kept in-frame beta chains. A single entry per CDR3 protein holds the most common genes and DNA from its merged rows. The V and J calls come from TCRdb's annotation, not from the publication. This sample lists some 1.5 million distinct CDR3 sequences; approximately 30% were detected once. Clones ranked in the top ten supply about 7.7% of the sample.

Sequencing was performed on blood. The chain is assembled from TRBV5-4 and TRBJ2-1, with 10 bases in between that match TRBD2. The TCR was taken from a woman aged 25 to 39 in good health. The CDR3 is CANGRAGGPSEQFF. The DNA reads TGTGCCAACGGACGAGCGGGGGGGCCAAGTGAGCAGTTCTTC. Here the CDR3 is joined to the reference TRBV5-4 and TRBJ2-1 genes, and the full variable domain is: ETGVTQSPTHLIKTRGQQVTLRCSSQSGHNTVSWYQQALGQGPQFIFQYYREEENGRGNFPPRFSGLQFPNYSSELNVNALELDDSALYLCANGRAGGPSEQFFGPGTRLTVL.